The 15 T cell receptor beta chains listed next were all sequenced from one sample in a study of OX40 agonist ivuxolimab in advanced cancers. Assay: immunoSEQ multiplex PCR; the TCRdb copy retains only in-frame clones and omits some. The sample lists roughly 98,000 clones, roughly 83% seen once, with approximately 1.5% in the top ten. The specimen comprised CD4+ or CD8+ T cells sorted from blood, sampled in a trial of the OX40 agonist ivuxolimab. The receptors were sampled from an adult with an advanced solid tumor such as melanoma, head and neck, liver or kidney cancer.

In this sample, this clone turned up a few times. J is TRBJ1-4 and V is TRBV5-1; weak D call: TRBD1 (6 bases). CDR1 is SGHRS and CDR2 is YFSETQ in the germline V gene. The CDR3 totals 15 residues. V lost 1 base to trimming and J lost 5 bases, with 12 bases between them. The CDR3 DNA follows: TGCGCCAGCAGCTTGAGCAGGGGAGTGAATGAAAAACTGTTTTTT. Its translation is CASSLSRGVNEKLFF.

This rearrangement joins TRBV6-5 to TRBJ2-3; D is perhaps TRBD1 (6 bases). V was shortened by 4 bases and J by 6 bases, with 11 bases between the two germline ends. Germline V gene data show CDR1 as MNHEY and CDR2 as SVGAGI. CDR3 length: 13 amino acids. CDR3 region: CASSSLQGDTQYF. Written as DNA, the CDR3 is TGTGCCAGCAGTTCACTCCAGGGGGATACGCAGTATTTT.

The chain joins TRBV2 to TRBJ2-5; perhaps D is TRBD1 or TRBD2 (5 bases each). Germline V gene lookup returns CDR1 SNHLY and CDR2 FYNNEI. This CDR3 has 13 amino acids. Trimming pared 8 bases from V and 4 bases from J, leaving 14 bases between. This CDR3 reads CASRRVRGETQYF. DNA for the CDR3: TGTGCCAGCCGCCGCGTGAGGGGAGAGACCCAGTACTTC.

The CDR3 coding sequence is TGTGCCAGCAGTTACTCTGGGACAGGGAGCGAGCAGTACTTC. Residues: CASSYSGTGSEQYF. The genes are TRBV6-5 and TRBJ2-7, with 9 nucleotides matching TRBD1. This CDR3 contains 14 residues. The germline V gene has CDR1 MNHEY and CDR2 SVGAGI. J lost 6 bases, V lost 0 bases, and 3 bases had no gene match.

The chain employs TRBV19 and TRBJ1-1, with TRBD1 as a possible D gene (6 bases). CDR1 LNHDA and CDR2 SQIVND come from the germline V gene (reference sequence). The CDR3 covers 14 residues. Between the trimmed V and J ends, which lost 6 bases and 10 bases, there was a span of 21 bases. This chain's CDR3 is CASSTYRDYGAAFF. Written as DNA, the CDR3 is TGTGCCAGTAGCACCTACAGGGATTACGGCGCAGCTTTCTTT.

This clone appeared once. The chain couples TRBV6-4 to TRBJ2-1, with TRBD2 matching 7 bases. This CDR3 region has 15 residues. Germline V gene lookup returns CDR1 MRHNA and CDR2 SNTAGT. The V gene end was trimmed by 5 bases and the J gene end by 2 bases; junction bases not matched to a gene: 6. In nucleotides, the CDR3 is TGTGCCAGCAGTTCTGAGAGCGGGGCCTACAATGAGCAGTTCTTC. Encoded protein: CASSSESGAYNEQFF.

The CDR3 DNA reads as TGTGCCAGCAGCAGACTAGCGGGGGGAACCTACGAGCAGTACTTC. Translating gives CASSRLAGGTYEQYF. The V gene is TRBV11-2, the J gene TRBJ2-7; 13 bases are shared with TRBD2. CDR1 and CDR2 from the germline V gene are SGHAT and FQNNGV. The CDR3 runs to 15 residues. V was clipped by 5 bases and J by 2 bases; unmatched bases: 3.

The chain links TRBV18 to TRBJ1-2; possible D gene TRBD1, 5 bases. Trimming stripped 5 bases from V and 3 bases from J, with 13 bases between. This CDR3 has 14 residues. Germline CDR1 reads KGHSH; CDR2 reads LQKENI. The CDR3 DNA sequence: TGTGCCAGCTCAGAGGGACGGCGGGACTATGGCTACACCTTC. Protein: CASSEGRRDYGYTF.

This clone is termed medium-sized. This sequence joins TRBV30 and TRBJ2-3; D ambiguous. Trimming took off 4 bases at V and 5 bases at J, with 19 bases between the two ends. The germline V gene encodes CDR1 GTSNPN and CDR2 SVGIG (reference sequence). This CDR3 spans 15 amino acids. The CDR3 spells CAWTQPGKGIDTQYF. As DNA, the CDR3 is TGTGCCTGGACACAACCAGGCAAGGGAATAGATACGCAGTATTTT. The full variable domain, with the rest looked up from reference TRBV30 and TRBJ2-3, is SQTIHQWPATLVQPVGSPLSLECTVEGTSNPNLYWYRQAAGRGLQLLFYSVGIGQISSEVPQNLSASRPQDRQFILSSKKLLLSDSGFYLCAWTQPGKGIDTQYFGPGTRLTVL.

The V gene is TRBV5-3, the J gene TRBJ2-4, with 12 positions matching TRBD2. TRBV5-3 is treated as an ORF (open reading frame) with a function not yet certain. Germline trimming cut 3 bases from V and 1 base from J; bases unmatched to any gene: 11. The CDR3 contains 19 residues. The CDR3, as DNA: TGTGCCAGAAGCTCGACTAGCGGGGGACGGGACAAGGCCAAAAACATTCAGTACTTC. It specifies CARSSTSGGRDKAKNIQYF.

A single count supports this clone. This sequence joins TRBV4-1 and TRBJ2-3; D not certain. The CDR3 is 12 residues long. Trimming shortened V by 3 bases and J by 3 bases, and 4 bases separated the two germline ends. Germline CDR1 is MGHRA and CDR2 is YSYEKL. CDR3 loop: CASSHQTDTQYF. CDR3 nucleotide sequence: TGCGCCAGCAGCCATCAGACAGATACGCAGTATTTT.

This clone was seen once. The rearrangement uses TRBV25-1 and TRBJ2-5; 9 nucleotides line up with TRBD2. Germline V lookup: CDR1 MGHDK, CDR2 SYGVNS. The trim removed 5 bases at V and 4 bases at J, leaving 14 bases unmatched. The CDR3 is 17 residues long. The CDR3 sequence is CASSRRKSGGRGETQYF. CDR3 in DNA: TGTGCCAGCAGTCGTCGCAAAAGCGGGGGGCGAGGAGAGACCCAGTACTTC.

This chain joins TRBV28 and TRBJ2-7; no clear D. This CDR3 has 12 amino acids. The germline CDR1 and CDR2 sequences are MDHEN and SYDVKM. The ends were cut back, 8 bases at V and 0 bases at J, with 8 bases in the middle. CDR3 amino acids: CASGVASYEQYF. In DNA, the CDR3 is TGTGCCAGCGGCGTGGCCTCCTACGAGCAGTACTTC.

The CDR3 sequence is CASSPEHSYEQYF. The CDR3 bases are TGTGCCAGCTCTCCCGAACACAGTTACGAGCAGTACTTC. The chain combines TRBV18 with TRBJ2-7; D remains unclear. Trimming left V 6 bases short and J 4 bases short, with 13 bases between. This CDR3 region has 13 residues. Germline lookup yields CDR1 KGHSH and CDR2 LQKENI.

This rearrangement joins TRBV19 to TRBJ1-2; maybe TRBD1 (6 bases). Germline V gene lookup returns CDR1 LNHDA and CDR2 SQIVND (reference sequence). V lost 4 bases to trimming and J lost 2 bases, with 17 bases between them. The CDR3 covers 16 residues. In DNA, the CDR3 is TGTGCCAGTAGTACAGCGGGACGTGGGACAAACTATGGCTACACCTTC. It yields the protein CASSTAGRGTNYGYTF.